These 30 T cell receptor beta chains came from one sample sequenced in a study of blood T cell repertoires in COVID-19. Repertoires were generated with immunoSEQ multiplex PCR, while TCRdb's copy carries only in-frame clones and drops some. The sample includes roughly 180,000 clones, about 83% of them seen just once. Sequencing was done on a sample of peripheral blood. All receptors come from a middle-aged man who had recovered from COVID-19.

V and J are TRBV7-6 and TRBJ1-2, with D maybe TRBD1 (5 bases). The CDR3 is made up of 14 amino acids. Germline V gene sequence: CDR1 SGHVS, CDR2 FNYEAQ. The V gene lost 2 bases and the J gene lost 2 bases, with 9 bases spanning the gap. CDR3 bases: TGTGCCAGCAGCTTATTAGCAGGGAACTATGGCTACACCTTC. Its translation is CASSLLAGNYGYTF.

This clone was recorded a few times. This sequence joins TRBV11-1 and TRBJ2-4, with TRBD1 identical over 9 bases. The V segment lost 6 bases and the J segment 16 bases; nucleotides outside the gene matches: 10. The CDR3 extends over 12 amino acids. The germline V gene encodes CDR1 SGHAT and CDR2 FQDESV (reference sequence). CDR3 DNA: TGTGCCAGCAGAACCGGGACAGGGTCCAGTTACTTC. It encodes CASRTGTGSSYF.

This clone was seen once. This chain links TRBV5-6 with TRBJ1-5; D uncertain. Trimming cost V 0 bases and J 2 bases, with 6 bases left between them. CDR3 length: 14 amino acids. The germline CDR1 and CDR2 sequences are SGHDT and YYEEEE. CDR3 in amino acids: CASSLGVGNQPQHF. CDR3 DNA: TGTGCCAGCAGCTTGGGAGTGGGCAATCAGCCCCAGCATTTT.

The J gene is TRBJ1-5, the V gene TRBV12-1; the table's D call of TRBD1 was not tested on the DNA. TRBV12-1 has pseudogene status. The CDR3 extends over 14 amino acids. The CDR3 DNA sequence: TGTGCCAGCAGCTTACAGGGCAACAATCAGCCCCAGCATTTT. It translates to CASSLQGNNQPQHF.

The chain employs TRBV7-2 and TRBJ2-1, with TRBD2 identical over 11 bases. The V and J ends lost 3 bases and 6 bases, in that order; junction bases with no gene match: 4. The germline V gene has CDR1 SGHTA and CDR2 FQGNSA. This CDR3 is built from 15 residues. The CDR3 bases are TGTGCCAGCAGCTTTAGCGGGGGGGCGGGCAATGAGCAGTTCTTC. Residues: CASSFSGGAGNEQFF.

In this sample, this clone turned up once. The V gene is TRBV5-6, the J gene TRBJ1-2; D is ambiguous. This CDR3 has 14 amino acids. The germline V gene has CDR1 SGHDT and CDR2 YYEEEE. The V and J ends lost 3 bases and 0 bases respectively, with 9 bases between them. DNA for the CDR3: TGTGCCAGCAGCTCCCCAGTTGCTAACTATGGCTACACCTTC. Its protein product is CASSSPVANYGYTF.

The V gene is TRBV6-5, the J gene TRBJ1-4; 7 bases fit TRBD1. V lost 9 bases and J lost 7; bases outside the gene matches: 8. The germline V gene has CDR1 MNHEY and CDR2 SVGAGI. This CDR3 has 13 amino acids. CDR3 protein: CASIDRASEKLFF. CDR3 DNA: TGTGCCAGTATTGACAGGGCTAGTGAAAAACTGTTTTTT.

This chain links TRBV3-1 (or the pseudogene TRBV3-2) with TRBJ2-5; D uncertain. CDR3 length equals 11 residues. V was cut by 4 bases and J by 3 bases, with 3 bases left in between. Germline-derived CDR1 and CDR2 are LGHDT and YNNKEL (reference sequence). CDR3 residues: CASSLEETQYF. Written as DNA, the CDR3 is TGTGCCAGCAGCCTAGAAGAGACCCAGTACTTC.

This chain joins TRBV5-6 and TRBJ1-2; D is uncertain. V gave up 2 bases and J gave up 5 bases, with 10 bases separating them. This CDR3 has 13 amino acids. CDR1 and CDR2 from the germline V gene are SGHDT and YYEEEE. The CDR3 loop is CASSFRGEYGYTF. DNA for the CDR3: TGTGCCAGCAGCTTTCGAGGAGAATATGGCTACACCTTC.

In this sample, this clone turned up a few times. The chain couples TRBV2 to TRBJ1-5; no definite D call. This CDR3 has 11 residues. Trimming cost V 6 bases and J 6 bases, with 6 bases left between them. Germline CDR1 and CDR2: SNHLY and FYNNEI. The CDR3 here is CASSRSQPQHF. CDR3 bases: TGTGCCAGCAGCCGGAGTCAGCCCCAGCATTTT. Drawing the rest from reference TRBV2 and TRBJ1-5, the complete variable domain is EPEVTQTPSHQVTQMGQEVILRCVPISNHLYFYWYRQILGQKVEFLVSFYNNEISEKSEIFDDQFSVERPDGSNFTLKIRSTKLEDSAMYFCASSRSQPQHFGDGTRLSIL.

In this sample, this clone turned up once. Sequence at one end of the junction differs from germline and may be a read error. The chain links TRBV27 to TRBJ2-7; 9 nucleotides match TRBD1. This CDR3 is 17 amino acids long. Germline V lookup: CDR1 MNHEY, CDR2 SMNVEV (reference sequence). CDR3: CASSPVGWGQGQSKPNF. The CDR3, as DNA: TGTGCCAGCAGTCCCGTAGGCTGGGGACAGGGACAATCCAAACCTAACTTC.

The V and J genes are TRBV6-1 and TRBJ2-6; no clear D. Germline CDR1 and CDR2: MNHNS and SASEGT. Trimming removed 2 bases from V and 0 bases from J, with 11 bases in between. The length of the CDR3 is 17 residues. CDR3 DNA sequence: TGTGCCAGCAGTGAATTTGGGCCCTACTCTGGGGCCAACGTCCTGACTTTC. Translating gives CASSEFGPYSGANVLTF.

This rearrangement joins TRBV6-5 to TRBJ2-1; D gene ambiguous. Per the germline V gene, CDR1 is MNHEY and CDR2 is SVGAGI. There are 14 residues in the CDR3. V lost 6 bases and J 6 bases, leaving 15 bases between the germline ends. CDR3 sequence: CASRRPNVGNEQFF. DNA of the CDR3: TGTGCCAGCAGGCGGCCAAATGTGGGCAATGAGCAGTTCTTC.

The chain employs TRBV30 and TRBJ2-7; D may be TRBD1 (6 bases). V shed 5 bases and J shed 0 bases, with 11 bases lying between them. The CDR3 is 13 residues long. Germline lookup yields CDR1 GTSNPN and CDR2 SVGIG (reference sequence). The chain's CDR3 is CAWGRGHSYEQYF. CDR3 coding DNA: TGTGCCTGGGGCAGGGGTCACTCCTACGAGCAGTACTTC.

The chain uses TRBV12-5 and TRBJ2-3, with TRBD2 as a possible D gene (5 bases). The ends were cut back, 5 bases at V and 4 bases at J, with 19 bases in the middle. From germline, CDR1 is LGHNT and CDR2 FRNRAP. The CDR3 extends over 16 amino acids. The CDR3 loop reads CASGVGLGAGADTQYF. CDR3 sequence (DNA): TGTGCTAGTGGTGTTGGACTCGGCGCCGGGGCAGATACGCAGTATTTT.

The CDR3 is CASSVDPASGKLFF. The CDR3 coding sequence is TGTGCCAGCAGCGTAGATCCGGCTTCGGGAAAACTGTTTTTT. The V and J genes are TRBV9 and TRBJ1-4, with no clear D. This CDR3 is 14 amino acids long. V gave up 0 bases and J gave up 10 bases, with 13 bases separating them. Germline CDR1 SGDLS, CDR2 YYNGEE.

The J gene is TRBJ2-1, the V gene TRBV6-4, with 7 positions matching TRBD1. The V gene's germline CDR1 is MRHNA and CDR2 SNTAGT. After removal of 2 bases from V and 6 bases from J, the junction contained 4 bases not matched to a gene. The CDR3 contains 14 residues. The CDR3 DNA sequence: TGTGCCAGCAGTGACCTGGGACAGACCAATGAGCAGTTCTTC. Protein sequence: CASSDLGQTNEQFF.

This clone was seen just once. This sequence joins TRBV3-1 (or the pseudogene TRBV3-2) and TRBJ2-7, with 15 nucleotides matching TRBD2. CDR3 length: 15 residues. Germline CDR1 LGHDT, CDR2 YNNKEL (reference sequence). V was clipped by 4 bases and J by 6 bases; unmatched bases: 4. CDR3 nucleotides: TGTGCCAGCAGCCCCGGACTAGCGGGAGGGTTCGAGCAGTACTTC. Amino acid sequence: CASSPGLAGGFEQYF.

The rearrangement uses TRBV6-5 and TRBJ2-1; 8 bases are shared with TRBD1. Trimming took 6 bases from V and 7 from J; bases not matched to a gene: 5. The length of the CDR3 is 13 residues. Germline values: CDR1 MNHEY, CDR2 SVGAGI. For the CDR3, the DNA is TGTGCCAGCAGCGAGGGACAGGTGAATGAGCAGTTCTTC. Its protein is CASSEGQVNEQFF.

The chain employs TRBV6-2 or TRBV6-3 and TRBJ2-7; D not resolved. V lost 4 bases to trimming and J lost 7 bases, with 5 bases between them. Per the germline V gene, CDR1 is MNHEY and CDR2 is SVGEGT. The CDR3 runs to 10 residues. CDR3 sequence (DNA): TGTGCCAGCAGTTCGCGTGAGCAGTACTTC. Encoded protein: CASSSREQYF.

The chain links TRBV19 to TRBJ1-1; tentatively, D is TRBD1 (5 bases). CDR1 and CDR2 (germline): LNHDA, SQIVND (reference sequence). The CDR3 runs to 13 residues. Deletions cut 6 bases from V and 5 bases from J, with 13 bases between. The CDR3 nucleotides are TGTGCCAGTAGGCATACGGGGGGAACTGAAGCTTTCTTT. It encodes CASRHTGGTEAFF.

The chain employs TRBV19 and TRBJ2-7, with TRBD2 identical over 8 bases. The CDR3 length is 15 residues. Germline V gene sequence: CDR1 LNHDA, CDR2 SQIVND (reference sequence). V lost 1 base to trimming and J lost 4 bases; unmatched junction nucleotides: 6. The CDR3 is CASSIAGGSRYEQYF. The CDR3 DNA is TGTGCCAGTAGTATAGCGGGGGGGAGTAGGTACGAGCAGTACTTC.

V usage is TRBV7-2 and J usage is TRBJ2-5, with D possibly matching TRBD1 (5 bases). The CDR3 totals 13 residues. Trimming stripped 1 base from V and 2 bases from J, with 5 bases between. Per the germline V gene, CDR1 is SGHTA and CDR2 is FQGNSA. For the CDR3, the DNA is TGTGCCAGCAGCTTAGACAGGCAAGAGACCCAGTACTTC. Its protein is CASSLDRQETQYF.

This chain connects TRBV9 to TRBJ1-1; 7 positions agree with TRBD1. Germline CDR1 reads SGDLS; CDR2 reads YYNGEE. Trimming at V came to 4 bases and at J to 3 bases, leaving 6 bases not matched to a gene. The CDR3 consists of 14 residues. CDR3 nucleotide sequence: TGTGCCAGCAGCACCCACAGGGGAGACACTGAAGCTTTCTTT. Translated, it gives CASSTHRGDTEAFF.

This chain links TRBV4-1 with TRBJ1-2; D gene ambiguous. The CDR3 extends over 13 amino acids. Germline V gene sequence: CDR1 MGHRA, CDR2 YSYEKL. V dropped 4 bases and J dropped 0 bases, with 6 bases sitting between them. CDR3 region: CASSPTSNYGYTF. CDR3 DNA: TGCGCCAGCAGCCCCACATCTAACTATGGCTACACCTTC.

The rearrangement joins TRBV6-2 or TRBV6-3 to TRBJ1-4; the match to TRBD1 covers 11 bases. V lost 2 bases and J lost 3; bases outside the gene matches: 14. The CDR3 runs 20 residues. The germline gives CDR1 MNHEY, CDR2 SVGEGT. The CDR3 DNA is TGTGCCAGCAGTTACCCTTTGGACAGGGGGCTTCCGCGGGCTAATGAAAAACTGTTTTTT. Its protein product is CASSYPLDRGLPRANEKLFF.

V gene TRBV29-1 combines with J gene TRBJ2-2; D is unresolved. Germline assignment: CDR1 SQVTM and CDR2 ANQGSEA. V gave up 2 bases and J gave up 1 base, with 5 bases separating them. There are 13 residues in the CDR3. The CDR3 region is CSVESWNTGELFF. CDR3 coding DNA: TGCAGCGTTGAATCCTGGAACACCGGGGAGCTGTTTTTT.

The rearrangement links TRBV21-1 to TRBJ1-1. TRBV21-1 is a pseudogene. This CDR3 spans 16 amino acids. CDR3 in amino acids: CASSKALRGDDTEAFF. The CDR3 nucleotides read TGTGCCAGCAGCAAAGCCTTACGGGGGGACGACACTGAAGCTTTCTTT.

The V gene is TRBV4-1, the J gene TRBJ1-1; TRBD1 matches at 8 bases. The CDR3 loop spans 13 amino acids. Losses at the gene ends were 5 bases for V and 3 bases for J; bases not matched to a gene: 2. Germline V gene lookup returns CDR1 MGHRA and CDR2 YSYEKL. DNA for the CDR3: TGCGCCAGCAGCTACAGGGGGGACACTGAAGCTTTCTTT. Its protein is CASSYRGDTEAFF.

The chain couples TRBV5-1 to TRBJ1-1; 7 bases are a match to TRBD1. V dropped 2 bases and J dropped 0; count of bases not matched to a gene: 4. The germline CDR1 and CDR2 sequences are SGHRS and YFSETQ. The CDR3 is 15 amino acids. The CDR3 DNA reads TGCGCCAGCAGCTTTGGAACAGGGGTGAACACTGAAGCTTTCTTT. Protein sequence: CASSFGTGVNTEAFF.